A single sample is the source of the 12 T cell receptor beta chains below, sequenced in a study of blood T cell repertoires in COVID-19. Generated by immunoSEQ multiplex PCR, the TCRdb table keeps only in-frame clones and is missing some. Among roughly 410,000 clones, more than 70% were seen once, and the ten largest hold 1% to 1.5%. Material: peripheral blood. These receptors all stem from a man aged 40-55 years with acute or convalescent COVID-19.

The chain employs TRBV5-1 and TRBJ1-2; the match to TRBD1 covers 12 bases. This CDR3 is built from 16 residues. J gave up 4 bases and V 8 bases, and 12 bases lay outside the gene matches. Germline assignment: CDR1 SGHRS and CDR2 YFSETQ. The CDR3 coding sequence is TGCGCCAGAAGGGACAGGGGGCGCGGGGTTGGCTATGGCTACACCTTC. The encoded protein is CARRDRGRGVGYGYTF.

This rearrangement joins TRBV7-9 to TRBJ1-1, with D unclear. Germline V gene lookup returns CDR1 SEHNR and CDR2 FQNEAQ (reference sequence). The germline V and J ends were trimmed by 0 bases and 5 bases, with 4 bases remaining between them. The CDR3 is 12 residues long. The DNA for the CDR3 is TGTGCCAGCAGCTTAGCCGGGACTGAAGCTTTCTTT. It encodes CASSLAGTEAFF.

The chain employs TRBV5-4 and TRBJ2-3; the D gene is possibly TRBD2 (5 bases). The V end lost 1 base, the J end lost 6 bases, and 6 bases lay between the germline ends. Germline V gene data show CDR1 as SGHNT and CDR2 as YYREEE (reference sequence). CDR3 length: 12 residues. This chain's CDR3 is CASSLIADTQYF. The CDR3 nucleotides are TGTGCCAGCAGCTTGATAGCGGATACGCAGTATTTT.

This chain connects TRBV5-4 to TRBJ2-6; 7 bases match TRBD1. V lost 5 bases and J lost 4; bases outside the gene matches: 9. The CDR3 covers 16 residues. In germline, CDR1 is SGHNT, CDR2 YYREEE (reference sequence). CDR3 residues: CASRILGQTGANVLTF. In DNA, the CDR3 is TGTGCCAGCAGGATCTTGGGACAGACCGGGGCCAACGTCCTGACTTTC.

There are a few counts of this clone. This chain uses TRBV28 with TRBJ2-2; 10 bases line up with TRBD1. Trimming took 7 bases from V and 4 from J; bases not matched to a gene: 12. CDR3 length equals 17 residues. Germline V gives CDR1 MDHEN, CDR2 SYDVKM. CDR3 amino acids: CASTKNDGTGVTGELFF. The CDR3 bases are TGTGCCAGCACCAAAAATGATGGGACAGGGGTCACCGGGGAGCTGTTTTTT.

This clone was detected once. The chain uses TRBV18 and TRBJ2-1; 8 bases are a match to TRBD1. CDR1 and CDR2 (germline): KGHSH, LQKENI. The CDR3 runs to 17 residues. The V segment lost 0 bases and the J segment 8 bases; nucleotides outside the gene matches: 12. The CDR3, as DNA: TGTGCCAGCTCACCACCAAAGGACGGACAGGGTTGGGATGAGCAGTTCTTC. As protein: CASSPPKDGQGWDEQFF.

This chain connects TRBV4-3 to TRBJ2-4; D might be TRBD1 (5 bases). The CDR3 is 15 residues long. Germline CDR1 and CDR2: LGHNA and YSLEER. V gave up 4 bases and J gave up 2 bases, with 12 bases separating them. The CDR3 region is CASSLFPGSKNIQYF. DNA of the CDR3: TGCGCCAGCAGCCTCTTCCCAGGGTCCAAAAACATTCAGTACTTC.

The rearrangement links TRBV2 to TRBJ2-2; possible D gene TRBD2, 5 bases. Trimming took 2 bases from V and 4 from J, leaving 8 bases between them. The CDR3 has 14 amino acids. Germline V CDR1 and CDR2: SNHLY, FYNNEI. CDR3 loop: CASSEREGTGELFF. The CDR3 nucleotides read TGTGCCAGCAGTGAAAGAGAGGGCACCGGGGAGCTGTTTTTT.

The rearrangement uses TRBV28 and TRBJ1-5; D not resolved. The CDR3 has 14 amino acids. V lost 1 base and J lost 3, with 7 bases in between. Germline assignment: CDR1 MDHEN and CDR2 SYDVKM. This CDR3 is CASSLSGNNQPQHF. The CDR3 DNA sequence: TGTGCCAGCAGTTTATCAGGCAACAATCAGCCCCAGCATTTT.

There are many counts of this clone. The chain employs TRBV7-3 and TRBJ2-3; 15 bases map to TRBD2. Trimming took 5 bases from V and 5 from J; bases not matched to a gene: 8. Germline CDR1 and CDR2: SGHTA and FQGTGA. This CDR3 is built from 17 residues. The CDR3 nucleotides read TGTGCCAGCAGCCCAAGGACTAGCGGGGGGGCAATAGATACGCAGTATTTT. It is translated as CASSPRTSGGAIDTQYF.

The chain's CDR3 is CSVANNLETQYF. CDR3 bases: TGCAGCGTCGCAAACAATTTGGAGACCCAGTACTTC. V gene TRBV29-1 combines with J gene TRBJ2-5; no clear D. Trimming shortened V by 6 bases and J by 5 bases, and 13 bases separated the two germline ends. In germline, CDR1 is SQVTM, CDR2 ANQGSEA. The CDR3 covers 12 residues.

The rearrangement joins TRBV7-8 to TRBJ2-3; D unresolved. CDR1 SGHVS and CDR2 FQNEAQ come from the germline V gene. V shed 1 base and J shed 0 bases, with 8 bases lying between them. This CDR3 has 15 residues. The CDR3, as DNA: TGTGCCAGCAGCTTAGACAGACCGAGCACAGATACGCAGTATTTT. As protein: CASSLDRPSTDTQYF.